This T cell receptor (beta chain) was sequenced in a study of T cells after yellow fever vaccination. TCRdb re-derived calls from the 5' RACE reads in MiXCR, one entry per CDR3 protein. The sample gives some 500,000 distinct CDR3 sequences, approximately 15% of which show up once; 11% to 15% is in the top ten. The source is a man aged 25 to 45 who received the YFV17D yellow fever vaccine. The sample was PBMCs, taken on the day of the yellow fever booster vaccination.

The CDR3 region has the DNA TGTGCCAGCAGCTTAGTCGGGGAGACCTACACCTTC. It encodes CASSLVGETYTF. The chain joins TRBV7-9 to TRBJ1-2; D uncertain. V was pared by 1 base and J by 10 bases, with 10 bases between. Germline V gene data show CDR1 as SEHNR and CDR2 as FQNEAQ (reference sequence). The CDR3 is 12 residues long.